This T cell receptor beta chain originates from a study of blood T cell repertoires in COVID-19. Study-wide background: Samples representing acute and convalescent COVID-19 were sourced from the United States, Italy and Spain. The cDNA or gDNA used as material had been derived from T cells, B-cell-depleted T cells, or PBMCs.

Authors' data handling: Amplification of reference gene primers was used by the study to estimate nucleated cell counts. Measured with immunoSEQ multiplex PCR; TCRdb has only the in-frame clones, and not every one. The D gene and trimming were derived from the DNA, and the V and J assignments and clone size from that table. The repertoire has 40,000 to 50,000 clones, about 86% of them found once; the top ten carry around 5%. Sequenced material: peripheral blood. The sequence was collected from a man in his forties or fifties with active COVID-19.

CDR3 DNA: TGCGCCAGCAGCTTGCGGCAGGGGGGCGCTTTACTAATCAATGAGCAGTTCTTC. Amino acid sequence: CASSLRQGGALLINEQFF. The V and J genes are TRBV5-1 and TRBJ2-1; maybe TRBD1 (7 bases). The V and J ends lost 1 base and 6 bases respectively, with 23 bases between them. The CDR3 sequence is 18 residues long. Germline V gene sequence: CDR1 SGHRS, CDR2 YFSETQ.